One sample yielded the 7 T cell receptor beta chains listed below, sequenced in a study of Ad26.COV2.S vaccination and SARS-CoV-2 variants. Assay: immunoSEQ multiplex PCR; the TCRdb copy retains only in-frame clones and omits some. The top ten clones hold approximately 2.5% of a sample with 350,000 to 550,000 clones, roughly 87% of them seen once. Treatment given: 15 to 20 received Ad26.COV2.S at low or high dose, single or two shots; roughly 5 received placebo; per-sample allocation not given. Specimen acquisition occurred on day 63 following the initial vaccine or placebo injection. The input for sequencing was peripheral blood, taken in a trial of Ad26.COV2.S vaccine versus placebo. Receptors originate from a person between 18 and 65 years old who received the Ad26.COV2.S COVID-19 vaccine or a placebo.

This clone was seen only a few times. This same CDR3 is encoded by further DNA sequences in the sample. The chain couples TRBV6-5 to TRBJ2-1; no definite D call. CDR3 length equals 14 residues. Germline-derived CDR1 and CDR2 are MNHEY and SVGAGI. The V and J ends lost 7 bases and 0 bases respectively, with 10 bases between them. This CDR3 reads CASNDWSSYNEQFF. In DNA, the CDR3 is TGTGCCAGCAACGATTGGAGCTCCTACAATGAGCAGTTCTTC.

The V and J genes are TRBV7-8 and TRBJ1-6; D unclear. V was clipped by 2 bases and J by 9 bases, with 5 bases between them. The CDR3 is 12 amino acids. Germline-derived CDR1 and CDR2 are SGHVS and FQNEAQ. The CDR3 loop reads CASSLRVSPLHF. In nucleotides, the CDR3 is TGTGCCAGCAGCTTAAGGGTTTCACCCCTCCACTTT.

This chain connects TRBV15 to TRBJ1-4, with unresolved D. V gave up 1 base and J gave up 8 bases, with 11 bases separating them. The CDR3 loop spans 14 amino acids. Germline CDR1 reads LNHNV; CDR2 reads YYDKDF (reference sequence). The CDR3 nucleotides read TGTGCCACCAGCAGAGGGGGTTTCCCAGAAAAACTGTTTTTT. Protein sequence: CATSRGGFPEKLFF.

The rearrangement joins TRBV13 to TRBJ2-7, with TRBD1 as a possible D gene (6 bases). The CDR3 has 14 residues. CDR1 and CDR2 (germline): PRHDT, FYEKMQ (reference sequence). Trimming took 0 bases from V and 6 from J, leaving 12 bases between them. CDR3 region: CASSLGLGALEQYV. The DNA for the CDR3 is TGTGCCAGCAGCTTAGGCCTGGGGGCCCTCGAGCAGTACGTC.

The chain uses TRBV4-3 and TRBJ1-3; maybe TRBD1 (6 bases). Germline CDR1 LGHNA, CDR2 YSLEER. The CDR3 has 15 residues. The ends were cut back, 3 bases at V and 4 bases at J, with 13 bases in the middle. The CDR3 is CASSQQAGAGNTIYF. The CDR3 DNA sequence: TGCGCCAGCAGCCAGCAGGCAGGGGCGGGAAACACCATATATTTT.

The CDR3 protein is CASSHIIATNRGNTEAFF. The CDR3 coding sequence is TGCGCCAGCAGCCACATTATAGCTACTAACAGGGGGAACACTGAAGCTTTCTTT. The chain recombines TRBV4-3 with TRBJ1-1; 7 nucleotides line up with TRBD1. CDR1 is LGHNA and CDR2 is YSLEER in the germline V gene. This CDR3 contains 18 residues. The J segment lost 1 base and the V segment lost 3 bases, leaving 14 bases of the junction unmatched.

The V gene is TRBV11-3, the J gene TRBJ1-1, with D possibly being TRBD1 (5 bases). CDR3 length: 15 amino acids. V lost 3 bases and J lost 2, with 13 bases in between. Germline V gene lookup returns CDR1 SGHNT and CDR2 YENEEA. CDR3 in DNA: TGTGCCAGCAGCTTCGGGGGACCCGGCAACACTGAAGCTTTCTTT. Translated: CASSFGGPGNTEAFF.